This T cell receptor beta chain was recorded in a study of cytomegalovirus exposure and HLA in healthy donors. Study conclusions and caveats: Later on, an analysis tied 15,000 to 20,000 TCR beta sequences to HLA alleles at 0.05 false discovery rate.

Comment on this clone: Its antigen is undetermined. This sample also contains other DNA sequences that code for the same CDR3.

Trimming removed 2 bases from V and 4 bases from J, with 6 bases in between. The CDR3 is 14 residues long. Germline loops: CDR1 SGHTA, CDR2 FQGNSA. Primers: 60 Vbeta forward and 13 Jbeta reverse. The repertoire was sequenced with immunoSEQ multiplex PCR; TCRdb's copy has only in-frame clones and lacks some. The sample consists of some 120,000 clones, around 74% of them appearing once. The donors gave bone marrow, and they were healthy. The receptor's source is a man younger than 45 in good health and CMV-seropositive. This rearrangement joins TRBV7-2 to TRBJ1-6; D may be TRBD1 (5 bases). Sequencing was done on a sample of PBMCs. The CDR3 is CASSLQGYNSPLHF. The CDR3 nucleotides are TGTGCCAGCAGCTTACAGGGATATAATTCACCCCTCCACTTT.